This TCR beta chain was found in a study of PD-L1 blockade in urothelial cancer. For the study at large: Males with bladder-origin urothelial cancer made up about 90% of the roughly 30 patients. After treatment start, blood was analyzed at 3 weeks (second dose) and at 6 weeks.

As to this clone: Its antigen is not known.

Noted time point: pretreatment peripheral blood. General study findings and limits: Where pretreatment blood TCR clonality fell below the median, better survival was predicted.

A spike-in of synthetic TCR analog templates was added to each PCR. Clones were read by immunoSEQ multiplex PCR, and TCRdb kept only the in-frame ones, dropping some. The table has some 45,000 clones, 88% seen once. V trimming: 5 bases; J trimming: 0 bases; junction bases outside the gene matches: 18. Germline V CDR1 and CDR2: SGHTA, FQGTGA. This CDR3 comprises 20 residues. The V and J genes are TRBV7-3 and TRBJ2-1; 8 bases map to TRBD2. Sequencing used PBMCs, obtained around atezolizumab (anti-PD-L1) treatment. This sequence originates from a donor aged 40 or older with urothelial cancer. The CDR3 protein is CASSPRGAGGQSTSYNEQFF. The CDR3 DNA reads TGTGCCAGCAGCCCCAGGGGTGCGGGAGGCCAATCAACCTCCTACAATGAGCAGTTCTTC.